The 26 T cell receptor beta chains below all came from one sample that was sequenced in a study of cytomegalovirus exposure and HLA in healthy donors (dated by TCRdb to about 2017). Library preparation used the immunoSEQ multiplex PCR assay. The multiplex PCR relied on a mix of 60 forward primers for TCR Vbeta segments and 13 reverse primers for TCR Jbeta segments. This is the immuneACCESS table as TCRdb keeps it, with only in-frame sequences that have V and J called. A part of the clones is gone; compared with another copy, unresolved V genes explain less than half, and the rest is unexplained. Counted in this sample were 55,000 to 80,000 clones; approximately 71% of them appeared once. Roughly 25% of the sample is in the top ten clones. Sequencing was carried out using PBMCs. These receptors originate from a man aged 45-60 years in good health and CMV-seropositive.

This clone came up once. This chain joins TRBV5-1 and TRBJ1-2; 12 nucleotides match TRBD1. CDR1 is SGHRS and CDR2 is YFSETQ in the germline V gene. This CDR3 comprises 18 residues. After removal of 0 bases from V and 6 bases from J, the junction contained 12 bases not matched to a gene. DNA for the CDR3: TGCGCCAGCAGCTTGGAGGGACAGGGGGCGAACCCCATCGATGGCTACACCTTC. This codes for CASSLEGQGANPIDGYTF.

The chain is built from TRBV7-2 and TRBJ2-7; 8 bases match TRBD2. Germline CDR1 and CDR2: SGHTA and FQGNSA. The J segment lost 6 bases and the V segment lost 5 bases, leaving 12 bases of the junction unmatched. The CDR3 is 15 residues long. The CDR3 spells CASSRAAGGQSEQYF. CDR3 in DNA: TGTGCCAGCAGCCGAGCCGCGGGGGGCCAGAGCGAGCAGTACTTC.

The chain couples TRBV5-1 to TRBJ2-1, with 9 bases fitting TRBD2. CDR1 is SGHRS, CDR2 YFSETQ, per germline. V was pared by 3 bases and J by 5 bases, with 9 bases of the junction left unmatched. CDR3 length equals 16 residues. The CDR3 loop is CASSSLGLALDNEQFF. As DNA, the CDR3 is TGCGCCAGCAGCTCTCTGGGACTAGCCCTAGACAATGAGCAGTTCTTC.

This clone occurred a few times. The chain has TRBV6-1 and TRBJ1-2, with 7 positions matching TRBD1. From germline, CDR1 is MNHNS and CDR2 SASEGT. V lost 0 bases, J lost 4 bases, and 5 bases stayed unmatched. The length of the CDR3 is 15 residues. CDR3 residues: CASSEARGRIYGYTF. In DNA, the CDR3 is TGTGCCAGCAGTGAAGCGAGGGGGCGCATCTATGGCTACACCTTC.

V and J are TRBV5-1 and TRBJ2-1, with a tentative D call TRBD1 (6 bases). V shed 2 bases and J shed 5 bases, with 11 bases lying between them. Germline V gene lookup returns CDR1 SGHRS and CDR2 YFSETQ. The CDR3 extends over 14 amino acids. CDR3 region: CASSLRDTDNEQFF. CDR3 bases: TGCGCCAGCAGCTTACGGGACACAGACAATGAGCAGTTCTTC.

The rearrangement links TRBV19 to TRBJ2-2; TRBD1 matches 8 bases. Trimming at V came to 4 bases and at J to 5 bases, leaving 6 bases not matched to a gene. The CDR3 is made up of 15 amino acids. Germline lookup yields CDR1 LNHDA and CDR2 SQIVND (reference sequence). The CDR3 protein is CASSSGQGITGELFF. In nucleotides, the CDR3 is TGTGCCAGTAGTAGCGGACAGGGAATTACCGGGGAGCTGTTTTTT.

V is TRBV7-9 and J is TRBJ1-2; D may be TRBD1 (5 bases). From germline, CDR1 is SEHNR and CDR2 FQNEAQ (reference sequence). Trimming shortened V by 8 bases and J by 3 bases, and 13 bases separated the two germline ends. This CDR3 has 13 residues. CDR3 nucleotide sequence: TGTGCCAGCGTGGGCGGGACCGACTATGGCTACACCTTC. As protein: CASVGGTDYGYTF.

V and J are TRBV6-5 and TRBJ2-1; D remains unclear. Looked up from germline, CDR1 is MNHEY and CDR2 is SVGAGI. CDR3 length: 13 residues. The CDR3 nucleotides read TGTGCAACCCGAGGCGTCGGAAGGAATGAGCAGTTCTTC. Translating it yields CATRGVGRNEQFF.

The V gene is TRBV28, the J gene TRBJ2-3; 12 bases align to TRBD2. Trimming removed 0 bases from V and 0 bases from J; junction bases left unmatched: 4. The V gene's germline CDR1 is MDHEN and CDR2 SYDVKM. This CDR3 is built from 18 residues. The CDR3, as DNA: TGTGCCAGCAGTTTATGGACTAGCGGGGGCCTTAGCACAGATACGCAGTATTTT. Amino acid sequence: CASSLWTSGGLSTDTQYF.

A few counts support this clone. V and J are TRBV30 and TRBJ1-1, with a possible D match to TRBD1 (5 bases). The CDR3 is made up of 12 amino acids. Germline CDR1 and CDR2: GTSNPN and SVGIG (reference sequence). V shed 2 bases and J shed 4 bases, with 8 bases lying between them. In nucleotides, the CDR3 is TGTGCCTGGAGTCAGGGAAGCACTGAAGCTTTCTTT. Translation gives CAWSQGSTEAFF. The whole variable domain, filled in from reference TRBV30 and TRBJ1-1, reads SQTIHQWPATLVQPVGSPLSLECTVEGTSNPNLYWYRQAAGRGLQLLFYSVGIGQISSEVPQNLSASRPQDRQFILSSKKLLLSDSGFYLCAWSQGSTEAFFGQGTRLTVV.

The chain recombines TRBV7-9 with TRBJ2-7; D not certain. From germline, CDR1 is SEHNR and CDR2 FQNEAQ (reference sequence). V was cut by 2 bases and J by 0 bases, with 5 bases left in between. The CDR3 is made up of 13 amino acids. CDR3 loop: CASSLTFSYEQYF. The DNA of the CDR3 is TGTGCCAGCAGCTTAACATTCTCCTACGAGCAGTACTTC.

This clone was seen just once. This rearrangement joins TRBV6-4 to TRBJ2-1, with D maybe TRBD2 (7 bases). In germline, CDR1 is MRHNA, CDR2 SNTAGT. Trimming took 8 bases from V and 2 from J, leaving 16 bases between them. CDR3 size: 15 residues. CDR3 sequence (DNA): TGTGCCAGCGGTGGGGGCGCGGGAGCCTACAATGAGCAGTTCTTC. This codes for CASGGGAGAYNEQFF.

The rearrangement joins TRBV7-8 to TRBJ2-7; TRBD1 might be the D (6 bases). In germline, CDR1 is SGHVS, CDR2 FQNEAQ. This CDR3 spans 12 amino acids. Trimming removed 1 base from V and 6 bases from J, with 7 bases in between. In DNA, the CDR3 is TGTGCCAGCAGCTTAGACAGGGTCGAGCAGTACTTC. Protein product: CASSLDRVEQYF.

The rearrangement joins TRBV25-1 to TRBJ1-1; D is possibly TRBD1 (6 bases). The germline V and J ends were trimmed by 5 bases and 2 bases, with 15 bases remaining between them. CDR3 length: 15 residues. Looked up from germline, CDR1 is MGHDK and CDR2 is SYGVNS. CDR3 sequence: CASSKRTDLNTEAFF. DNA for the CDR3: TGTGCCAGCAGTAAACGGACAGACCTTAACACTGAAGCTTTCTTT.

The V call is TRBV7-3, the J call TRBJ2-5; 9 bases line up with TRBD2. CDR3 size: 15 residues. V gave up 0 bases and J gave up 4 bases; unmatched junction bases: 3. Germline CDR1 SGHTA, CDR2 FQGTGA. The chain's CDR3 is CASSLTSGRGETQYF. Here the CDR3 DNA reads TGTGCCAGCAGCTTAACTAGCGGGAGAGGAGAGACCCAGTACTTC.

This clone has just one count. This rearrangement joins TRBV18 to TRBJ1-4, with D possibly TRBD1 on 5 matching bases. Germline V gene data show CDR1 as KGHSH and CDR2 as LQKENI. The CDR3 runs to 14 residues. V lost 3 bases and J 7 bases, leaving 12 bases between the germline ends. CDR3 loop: CASSPRREGEKLFF. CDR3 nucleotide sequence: TGTGCCAGCTCACCGCGCAGGGAGGGTGAAAAACTGTTTTTT.

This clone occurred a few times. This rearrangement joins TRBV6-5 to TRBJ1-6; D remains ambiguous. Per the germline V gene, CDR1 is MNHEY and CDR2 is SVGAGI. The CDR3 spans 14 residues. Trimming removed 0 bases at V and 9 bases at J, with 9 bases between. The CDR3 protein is CASSYSTSFSPLHF. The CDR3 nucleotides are TGTGCCAGCAGTTACTCGACATCGTTTTCACCCCTCCACTTT.

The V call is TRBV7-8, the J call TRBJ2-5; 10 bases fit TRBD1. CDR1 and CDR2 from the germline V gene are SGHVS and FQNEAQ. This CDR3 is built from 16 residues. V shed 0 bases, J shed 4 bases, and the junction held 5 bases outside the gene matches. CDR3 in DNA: TGTGCCAGCAGCTTAGCAGACAGGGGGCGTTTAGAGACCCAGTACTTC. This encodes CASSLADRGRLETQYF. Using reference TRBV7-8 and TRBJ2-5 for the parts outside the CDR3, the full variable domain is GAGVSQSPRYKVAKRGQDVALRCDPISGHVSLFWYQQALGQGPEFLTYFQNEAQLDKSGLPSDRFFAERPEGSVSTLKIQRTQQEDSAVYLCASSLADRGRLETQYFGPGTRLLVL.

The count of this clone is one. The CDR3 sequence: CASTSTPGTGEQFF. CDR3 nucleotide sequence: TGTGCCAGTACCTCCACCCCCGGGACAGGTGAGCAGTTCTTC. The chain joins TRBV19 to TRBJ2-1; 8 nucleotides line up with TRBD1. In germline, CDR1 is LNHDA, CDR2 SQIVND (reference sequence). J lost 9 bases, V lost 7 bases, and 11 bases had no gene match. This CDR3 is 14 amino acids long.

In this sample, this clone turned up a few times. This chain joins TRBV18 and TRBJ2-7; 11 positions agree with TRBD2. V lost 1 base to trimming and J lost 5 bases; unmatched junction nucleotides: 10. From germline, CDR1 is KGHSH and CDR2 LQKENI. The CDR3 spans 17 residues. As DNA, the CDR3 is TGTGCCAGCTCACCACTATCTTTAGCGGGAGGGCCCGACGAGCAGTACTTC. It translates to CASSPLSLAGGPDEQYF.

The CDR3, as DNA: TGTGCCAGCAGCCTGGGCCGGACTAGCGGGAGGGCCGTCTACGAGCAGTACTTC. Protein product: CASSLGRTSGRAVYEQYF. V and J are TRBV5-8 and TRBJ2-7, with 15 bases identical to TRBD2. This CDR3 contains 18 residues. The germline gives CDR1 SGHTS, CDR2 YDEGEE. With 4 bases clipped from V and 3 bases from J, the junction kept 11 bases outside the gene matches.

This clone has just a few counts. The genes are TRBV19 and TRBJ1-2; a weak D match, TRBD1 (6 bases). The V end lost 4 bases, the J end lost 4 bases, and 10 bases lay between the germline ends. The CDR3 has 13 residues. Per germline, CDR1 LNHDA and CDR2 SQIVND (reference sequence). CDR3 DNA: TGTGCCAGTAGTACCGACAGGACCTATGGCTACACCTTC. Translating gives CASSTDRTYGYTF.

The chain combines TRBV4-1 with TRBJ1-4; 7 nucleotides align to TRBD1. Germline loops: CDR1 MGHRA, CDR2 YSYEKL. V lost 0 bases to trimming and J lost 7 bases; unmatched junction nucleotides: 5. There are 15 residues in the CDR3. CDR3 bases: TGCGCCAGCAGCCAAGAGACAGGGAGAATTGAAAAACTGTTTTTT. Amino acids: CASSQETGRIEKLFF.

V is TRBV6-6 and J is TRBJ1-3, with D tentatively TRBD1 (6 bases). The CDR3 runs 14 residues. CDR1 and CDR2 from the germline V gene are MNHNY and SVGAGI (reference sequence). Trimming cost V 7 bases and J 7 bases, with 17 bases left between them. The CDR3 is CASTDPERGNTIYF. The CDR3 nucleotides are TGTGCCAGCACCGACCCTGAAAGGGGGAACACCATATATTTT.

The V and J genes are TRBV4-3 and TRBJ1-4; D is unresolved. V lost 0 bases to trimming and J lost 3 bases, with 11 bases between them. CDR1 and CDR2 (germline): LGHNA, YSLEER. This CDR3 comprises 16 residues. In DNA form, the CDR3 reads TGCGCCAGCAGCCAAGAAACCCGCGGGGCTAATGAAAAACTGTTTTTT. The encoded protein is CASSQETRGANEKLFF.

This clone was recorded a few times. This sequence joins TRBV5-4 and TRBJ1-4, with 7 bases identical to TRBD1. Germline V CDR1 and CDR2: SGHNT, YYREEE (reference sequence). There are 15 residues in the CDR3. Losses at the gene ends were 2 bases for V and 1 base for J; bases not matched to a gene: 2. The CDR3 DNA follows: TGTGCCAGCAGCTTCCGGGACAGAACTAATGAAAAACTGTTTTTT. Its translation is CASSFRDRTNEKLFF. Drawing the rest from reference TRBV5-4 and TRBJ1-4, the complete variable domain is ETGVTQSPTHLIKTRGQQVTLRCSSQSGHNTVSWYQQALGQGPQFIFQYYREEENGRGNFPPRFSGLQFPNYSSELNVNALELDDSALYLCASSFRDRTNEKLFFGSGTQLSVL.